This T cell receptor (beta chain) is from a study of T cell repertoires in ileal Crohn's disease. Data came from immunoSEQ multiplex PCR; TCRdb stores just in-frame clones and leaves some out. The sample records some 16,000 clones, 55% to 85% being singletons. Note on this clone: Its antigen is not identified.

The time point denotes: neoterminal ileum biopsy at postoperative endoscopy, about 6 months after surgery. Overall study findings and caveats: Clonal expansions were more frequent in active smokers than non-smokers at surgery.

The TCR comes from an adult with Crohn's disease. Sequencing was carried out using ileal tissue.

The CDR3 nucleotides are TGTGCCAGCATGCGAGACAGGTTCAGTGCTGGCTACACCTTC. Translating it yields CASMRDRFSAGYTF. V is TRBV2 and J is TRBJ1-2; D is perhaps TRBD1 (6 bases). Trimming stripped 7 bases from V and 7 bases from J, with 19 bases between. CDR1 SNHLY and CDR2 FYNNEI come from the germline V gene. The CDR3 has 14 residues.